The 26 T cell receptor beta chains reported below all come from one sample, sequenced in a study of blood T cell repertoires in COVID-19. Measured with immunoSEQ multiplex PCR; TCRdb has only the in-frame clones, and not every one. The repertoire holds over 350,000 clones, about 87% seen once, with 10% in the top ten. Sequences were obtained from PBMCs or T cells enriched from blood (not recorded which). The receptors derive from a woman in her 50s who had recovered from COVID-19.

V and J are TRBV4-2 and TRBJ2-4; weak D call: TRBD2 (6 bases). CDR3 length: 16 amino acids. CDR1 and CDR2 from the germline V gene are LGHNA and YNFKEQ. V lost 2 bases, J lost 1 base, and 12 bases lay in between. CDR3 coding DNA: TGTGCCAGCAGCCAACCCAGCCGGGAGGCCAAAAACATTCAGTACTTC. Translated: CASSQPSREAKNIQYF.

V gene TRBV13 combines with J gene TRBJ2-7; weak D call: TRBD1 (5 bases). This CDR3 has 17 residues. Per germline, CDR1 PRHDT and CDR2 FYEKMQ (reference sequence). V gave up 5 bases and J gave up 0 bases, with 20 bases separating them. CDR3 loop: CASSPRDSTHVSYEQYF. The CDR3 DNA is TGTGCCAGCAGCCCAAGAGACAGCACCCACGTCTCCTACGAGCAGTACTTC.

The V gene is TRBV7-8, the J gene TRBJ1-5, with D perhaps TRBD1 (6 bases). V was trimmed by 1 base and J by 0 bases, leaving 19 bases between them. The CDR3 has 19 residues. CDR1 is SGHVS and CDR2 is FQNEAQ in the germline V gene. DNA for the CDR3: TGTGCCAGCAGCTTAGGCGGGGGCAGGGGTTTTAATAGCAATCAGCCCCAGCATTTT. Translating gives CASSLGGGRGFNSNQPQHF.

This chain joins TRBV15 and TRBJ2-6, with D tentatively TRBD1 (5 bases). CDR1 and CDR2 (germline): LNHNV, YYDKDF (reference sequence). There are 15 residues in the CDR3. Trimming cost V 1 base and J 2 bases, with 6 bases left between them. As DNA, the CDR3 is TGTGCCACCAGCAGAGTAGGGGCTGGGGCCAACGTCCTGACTTTC. This translates into CATSRVGAGANVLTF.

The chain carries TRBV2 and TRBJ1-4; 10 positions agree with TRBD1. The CDR3 has 14 amino acids. Germline lookup yields CDR1 SNHLY and CDR2 FYNNEI. V trimming: 4 bases; J trimming: 7 bases; junction bases outside the gene matches: 3. The CDR3 DNA is TGTGCCAGCAGTGGACAGGGGGCGACTGAAAAACTGTTTTTT. Translation: CASSGQGATEKLFF.

In this sample, this clone turned up once. This rearrangement joins TRBV5-4 to TRBJ2-3; 8 bases line up with TRBD2. V lost 2 bases to trimming and J lost 5 bases; unmatched junction nucleotides: 7. From germline, CDR1 is SGHNT and CDR2 YYREEE (reference sequence). This CDR3 is 15 amino acids long. CDR3: CASSFSSGGRDTQYF. CDR3 bases: TGTGCCAGCAGCTTTTCCAGCGGGGGTCGAGATACGCAGTATTTT.

The CDR3 region has the DNA TGTGCCAGCAGCCCTTACCTCAGCCGGGGCTCCTACAATGAGCAGTTCTTC. This sequence encodes CASSPYLSRGSYNEQFF. The chain recombines TRBV9 with TRBJ2-1; TRBD2 is a possible D gene (5 bases). This CDR3 is 17 amino acids long. Germline V gene data show CDR1 as SGDLS and CDR2 as YYNGEE. Deletions cut 4 bases from V and 0 bases from J, with 17 bases between. The complete variable domain, with remaining parts taken from reference TRBV9 and TRBJ2-1, reads DSGVTQTPKHLITATGQRVTLRCSPRSGDLSVYWYQQSLDQGLQFLIQYYNGEERAKGNILERFSAQQFPDLHSELNLSSLELGDSALYFCASSPYLSRGSYNEQFFGPGTRLTVL.

This clone was recorded at least ten times. This chain connects TRBV19 to TRBJ2-2; 9 bases fit TRBD1. Unmatched junction bases numbered 8, after V lost 5 bases and J lost 4 bases. This CDR3 is built from 16 residues. The germline V gene has CDR1 LNHDA and CDR2 SQIVND (reference sequence). The CDR3 coding sequence is TGTGCCAGTAGTCCCTACAGGGGGCTGGGCACCGGGGAGCTGTTTTTT. Protein: CASSPYRGLGTGELFF.

CDR3 sequence reads: CASSQSTLWRTNYGYTF. CDR3 bases: TGCGCCAGCAGTCAATCTACTCTCTGGAGGACTAACTATGGCTACACCTTC. The chain joins TRBV23-1 to TRBJ1-2; D gene ambiguous. TRBV23-1 is placed among ORFs of uncertain function. The V gene lost 0 bases and the J gene lost 0 bases, with 14 bases spanning the gap. The CDR3 totals 17 residues.

The J gene is TRBJ1-5, the V gene TRBV7-9; unclear D gene. CDR3 length: 16 residues. Deletions cut 3 bases from V and 0 bases from J, with 12 bases between. Germline values: CDR1 SEHNR, CDR2 FQNEAQ (reference sequence). CDR3 amino acids: CASSFWFGGSNQPQHF. CDR3 DNA: TGTGCCAGCAGCTTTTGGTTCGGCGGTAGCAATCAGCCCCAGCATTTT.

This rearrangement joins TRBV28 to TRBJ2-7, with D perhaps TRBD2 (6 bases). This CDR3 region has 14 residues. In germline, CDR1 is MDHEN, CDR2 SYDVKM. With 8 bases removed from V and 6 bases from J, the gap between germline ends came to 20 bases. CDR3: CASSPRRRDSEQYF. The DNA of the CDR3 is TGTGCCAGCTCCCCAAGGCGGCGGGATTCCGAGCAGTACTTC.

This chain connects TRBV12-3 or TRBV12-4 to TRBJ1-3, with no clear D. This CDR3 contains 13 residues. The V end was cut by 8 bases, the J end by 0 bases, with 8 bases between. In DNA, the CDR3 is TGTGCCAGCTACCTAAACTCTGGAAACACCATATATTTT. Protein sequence: CASYLNSGNTIYF.

The rearrangement links TRBV4-2 to TRBJ2-3; 8 bases fit TRBD2. Germline trimming cut 0 bases from V and 2 bases from J; bases unmatched to any gene: 7. This CDR3 spans 17 amino acids. Germline CDR1 and CDR2: LGHNA and YNFKEQ. CDR3 nucleotide sequence: TGTGCCAGCAGCCAAGAGCCGGCGGGGGGTTTCACAGATACGCAGTATTTT. Amino acid sequence: CASSQEPAGGFTDTQYF.

This clone has more than one count but fewer than ten. The chain couples TRBV9 to TRBJ1-3; 8 nucleotides match TRBD1. The CDR3 is 16 amino acids. The V gene end was trimmed by 0 bases and the J gene end by 4 bases; junction bases not matched to a gene: 6. In germline, CDR1 is SGDLS, CDR2 YYNGEE. In DNA, the CDR3 is TGTGCCAGCAGCGTAGGGGATACAGGGGGAGGAAACACCATATATTTT. This encodes CASSVGDTGGGNTIYF.

The J gene is TRBJ1-1, the V gene TRBV7-8; 9 bases align to TRBD1. The CDR3 is made up of 15 amino acids. CDR1 and CDR2 from the germline V gene are SGHVS and FQNEAQ. Unmatched junction bases numbered 11, after V lost 4 bases and J lost 8 bases. This chain's CDR3 is CASSSTGGAALEAFF. CDR3 DNA: TGTGCCAGCAGCTCAACAGGGGGCGCGGCCTTGGAAGCTTTCTTT.

V usage is TRBV4-1 and J usage is TRBJ2-2; TRBD2 is a possible D gene (7 bases). The CDR3 loop spans 16 amino acids. V was trimmed by 4 bases and J by 4 bases, leaving 16 bases between them. Looked up from germline, CDR1 is MGHRA and CDR2 is YSYEKL. The DNA for the CDR3 is TGCGCCAGCAGCCTCAGCGGGACACGCCCCACCGGGGAGCTGTTTTTT. Translated, it gives CASSLSGTRPTGELFF.

This clone showed up just a few times. This chain connects TRBV11-2 to TRBJ1-2, with D possibly matching TRBD1 (6 bases). Germline CDR1 is SGHAT and CDR2 is FQNNGV. The V end was cut by 0 bases, the J end by 7 bases, with 9 bases between. The CDR3 length is 13 residues. In DNA, the CDR3 is TGTGCCAGCAGCTTAGAGGGGGCTAGTGGCTACACCTTC. Protein product: CASSLEGASGYTF.

The chain employs TRBV10-3 and TRBJ2-7; D is ambiguous. The length of the CDR3 is 11 residues. The germline V gene has CDR1 ENHRY and CDR2 SYGVKD. V gave up 0 bases and J gave up 6 bases, with 3 bases separating them. The CDR3 here is CAISESIEQYF. Written as DNA, the CDR3 is TGTGCCATCAGTGAGTCCATCGAGCAGTACTTC.

This clone has just a few counts. This chain connects TRBV19 to TRBJ1-2; possibly TRBD1 for D (5 bases). CDR3 length equals 16 residues. V was shortened by 3 bases and J by 4 bases, with 18 bases between the two germline ends. Germline CDR1 is LNHDA and CDR2 is SQIVND (reference sequence). CDR3 DNA: TGTGCCAGTAGTATCCCACGGGGGGAGAAGGGCTATGGCTACACCTTC. It codes for CASSIPRGEKGYGYTF.

The chain combines TRBV5-1 with TRBJ2-1; TRBD1 matches at 10 bases. Germline CDR1 SGHRS, CDR2 YFSETQ. The CDR3 is 15 amino acids. After removal of 4 bases from V and 6 bases from J, the junction contained 7 bases not matched to a gene. For the CDR3, the DNA is TGCGCCAGCAGCAACGGACAGGGGGTGGGCAATGAGCAGTTCTTC. The encoded protein is CASSNGQGVGNEQFF.

The chain recombines TRBV5-5 with TRBJ1-6, with no clear D. The germline V and J ends were trimmed by 4 bases and 5 bases, with 13 bases remaining between them. The germline CDR1 and CDR2 sequences are SGHKS and YYEKEE (reference sequence). The CDR3 is 15 amino acids. The CDR3 coding sequence is TGTGCCAGCAGCCCCAATGGGCTTGATAATTCACCCCTCCACTTT. It translates to CASSPNGLDNSPLHF.

J is TRBJ1-5 and V is TRBV6-2 or TRBV6-3, with a tentative D call TRBD1 (6 bases). Germline V gives CDR1 MNHEY, CDR2 SVGEGT. Trimming took 5 bases from V and 0 from J, leaving 17 bases between them. CDR3 length: 17 residues. This CDR3 reads CASSDPTGFYSNQPQHF. As DNA, the CDR3 is TGTGCCAGCAGTGACCCGACAGGCTTTTATAGCAATCAGCCCCAGCATTTT.

CDR3 in amino acids: CSVLQGQGRHEQYF. As DNA, the CDR3 is TGCAGCGTTCTTCAGGGACAAGGTCGGCACGAGCAGTACTTC. The chain has TRBV29-1 and TRBJ2-7, with D possibly matching TRBD1 (6 bases). Deletions cut 5 bases from V and 5 bases from J, with 19 bases between. The CDR3 spans 14 residues. CDR1 and CDR2 (germline): SQVTM, ANQGSEA.

The chain uses TRBV19 and TRBJ1-5; maybe TRBD1 (5 bases). This CDR3 is 14 amino acids long. V gave up 4 bases and J gave up 2 bases, with 9 bases separating them. The V gene's germline CDR1 is LNHDA and CDR2 SQIVND (reference sequence). This chain's CDR3 is CASSKGGGNQPQHF. Written as DNA, the CDR3 is TGTGCCAGTAGTAAAGGAGGGGGCAATCAGCCCCAGCATTTT.

The chain uses TRBV6-1 and TRBJ1-5, with D possibly matching TRBD1 (6 bases). Trimming took off 2 bases at V and 5 bases at J, with 16 bases between the two ends. CDR3 length: 16 amino acids. Germline V gene data show CDR1 as MNHNS and CDR2 as SASEGT. For the CDR3, the DNA is TGTGCCAGCAGTGAATTGCAGGGGCTGTCGGATCAGCCCCAGCATTTT. Translation: CASSELQGLSDQPQHF.

A single count supports this clone. The chain is built from TRBV4-2 and TRBJ1-1; 9 nucleotides align to TRBD1. The CDR3 runs 18 residues. Germline values: CDR1 LGHNA, CDR2 YNFKEQ. J was trimmed by 0 bases and V by 1 base; bases with no gene match: 9. In nucleotides, the CDR3 is TGTGCCAGCAGCCAAGCTATACCGGGACAGGGAATGAACACTGAAGCTTTCTTT. This translates into CASSQAIPGQGMNTEAFF.